The 20 T cell receptor beta chains listed next were all sequenced from one sample in a study of T cell changes during pregnancy in multiple sclerosis. Some clones are missing from TCRdb's copy, which holds only in-frame ones; the method was immunoSEQ multiplex PCR. The table records 75,000 to 95,000 clones, approximately 90% of them present only once. Sequencing was performed on peripheral blood, taken before pregnancy. All receptors derive from a female donor with multiple sclerosis, enrolled in a pregnancy study.

The chain is built from TRBV27 and TRBJ2-3; TRBD2 matches at 11 bases. Germline V gene lookup returns CDR1 MNHEY and CDR2 SMNVEV (reference sequence). This CDR3 has 17 amino acids. V was clipped by 0 bases and J by 3 bases; unmatched bases: 5. CDR3 loop: CASSLSTSGRGTDTQYF. The CDR3 DNA sequence: TGTGCCAGCAGTTTATCTACTAGCGGGAGAGGGACAGATACGCAGTATTTT.

The chain carries TRBV6-5 and TRBJ2-1, with 7 bases lining up with TRBD1. V trimming: 2 bases; J trimming: 6 bases; junction bases outside the gene matches: 10. The CDR3 contains 16 residues. Germline CDR1 reads MNHEY; CDR2 reads SVGAGI. The CDR3 bases are TGTGCCAGCAGTTACCGTACAGGGGTCGGAGTCAATGAGCAGTTCTTC. This sequence encodes CASSYRTGVGVNEQFF.

The rearrangement uses TRBV19 and TRBJ1-1; D unresolved. This CDR3 comprises 14 residues. Trimming left V 7 bases short and J 2 bases short, with 14 bases between. Germline V gene lookup returns CDR1 LNHDA and CDR2 SQIVND (reference sequence). The CDR3 sequence: CASMAVMPNTEAFF. CDR3 in DNA: TGTGCCAGTATGGCGGTAATGCCTAACACTGAAGCTTTCTTT.

V usage is TRBV7-3 and J usage is TRBJ2-5, with 8 positions matching TRBD2. Germline V CDR1 and CDR2: SGHTA, FQGTGA. Trimming at V came to 0 bases and at J to 3 bases, leaving 3 bases not matched to a gene. The CDR3 runs 15 residues. The CDR3 DNA follows: TGTGCCAGCAGCTTAACGGTAGCGGGGAAAGAGACCCAGTACTTC. Translated: CASSLTVAGKETQYF. Variable domain in full (rest from reference TRBV7-3 and TRBJ2-5): GAGVSQTPSNKVTEKGKYVELRCDPISGHTALYWYRQSLGQGPEFLIYFQGTGAADDSGLPNDRFFAVRPEGSVSTLKIQRTERGDSAVYLCASSLTVAGKETQYFGPGTRLLVL.

CDR3 in DNA: TGTGCCAGCAGTAATACAGTTACCGGGGAGCTGTTTTTT. As protein: CASSNTVTGELFF. The chain carries TRBV7-2 and TRBJ2-2; unclear D gene. This CDR3 is built from 13 residues. Trimming took 6 bases from V and 5 from J, leaving 10 bases between them. Germline CDR1 is SGHTA and CDR2 is FQGNSA.

The chain joins TRBV7-9 to TRBJ1-2; 10 nucleotides align to TRBD1. The CDR3 is 16 residues long. With 2 bases clipped from V and 4 bases from J, the junction kept 7 bases outside the gene matches. The V gene's germline CDR1 is SEHNR and CDR2 FQNEAQ (reference sequence). CDR3 DNA: TGTGCCAGCAGCTTACCTAGGACAGGGGGAGCCTATGGCTACACCTTC. Its translation is CASSLPRTGGAYGYTF.

V usage is TRBV15 and J usage is TRBJ2-7; TRBD2 is a possible D gene (7 bases). The CDR3 length is 17 residues. CDR1 and CDR2 (germline): LNHNV, YYDKDF (reference sequence). V was pared by 0 bases and J by 2 bases, with 17 bases between. This CDR3 is CATSREAGAAPTYEQYF. The CDR3 nucleotides read TGTGCCACCAGCAGAGAGGCGGGGGCGGCCCCTACCTACGAGCAGTACTTC.

V and J are TRBV5-4 and TRBJ1-3, with D hard to call. V was shortened by 4 bases and J by 4 bases, with 12 bases between the two germline ends. Germline CDR1 and CDR2: SGHNT and YYREEE (reference sequence). CDR3 length: 14 amino acids. CDR3 nucleotides: TGTGCCAGCAGCCTGAGGGATTACGGAAACACCATATATTTT. Protein product: CASSLRDYGNTIYF.

The rearrangement links TRBV6-5 to TRBJ1-1; 9 bases are a match to TRBD1. Trimming cost V 5 bases and J 5 bases; bases outside gene matches: 6. Germline lookup yields CDR1 MNHEY and CDR2 SVGAGI. The CDR3 has 14 residues. The CDR3 DNA sequence: TGTGCCAGCAGTCGTCCCGGGACAGGGACTGAAGCTTTCTTT. This gives the protein CASSRPGTGTEAFF.

This chain joins TRBV10-3 and TRBJ2-3, with 11 bases that match TRBD2. Germline values: CDR1 ENHRY, CDR2 SYGVKD. This CDR3 contains 16 residues. Unmatched junction bases numbered 4, after V lost 4 bases and J lost 1 base. The CDR3 is CAISGTGLAGTDTQYF. The CDR3 DNA sequence: TGTGCCATCAGTGGGACGGGACTAGCGGGCACAGATACGCAGTATTTT.

V and J are TRBV19 and TRBJ1-1; tentative D call: TRBD1 (5 bases). The CDR3 is 15 amino acids. CDR1 and CDR2 from the germline V gene are LNHDA and SQIVND (reference sequence). The V and J ends lost 6 bases and 3 bases respectively, with 17 bases between them. This CDR3 is CASSYGEQGYTEAFF. DNA of the CDR3: TGTGCCAGTAGCTATGGAGAGCAGGGATACACTGAAGCTTTCTTT.

The rearrangement links TRBV9 to TRBJ2-3, with D possibly being TRBD2 (5 bases). Germline V lookup: CDR1 SGDLS, CDR2 YYNGEE. The CDR3 has 18 residues. V shed 4 bases and J shed 2 bases, with 23 bases lying between them. Here the CDR3 reads CASSLYGAGAQVTDTQYF. Here the CDR3 DNA reads TGTGCCAGCAGCCTTTACGGCGCGGGTGCACAAGTCACAGATACGCAGTATTTT.

This rearrangement joins TRBV13 to TRBJ1-3, with a weak D call TRBD1 (5 bases). CDR1 PRHDT and CDR2 FYEKMQ come from the germline V gene (reference sequence). V was trimmed by 7 bases and J by 7 bases, leaving 11 bases between them. CDR3 length: 12 residues. As DNA, the CDR3 is TGTGCCAGCATTGGGTCAGGGAACACCATATATTTT. Translating gives CASIGSGNTIYF. Full variable domain (missing parts from reference TRBV13 and TRBJ1-3): AAGVIQSPRHLIKEKRETATLKCYPIPRHDTVYWYQQGPGQDPQFLISFYEKMQSDKGSIPDRFSAQQFSDYHSELNMSSLELGDSALYFCASIGSGNTIYFGEGSWLTVV.

The V call is TRBV15, the J call TRBJ1-1; no clear D. Trimming pared 1 base from V and 5 bases from J, leaving 14 bases between. The length of the CDR3 is 15 residues. Germline CDR1 and CDR2: LNHNV and YYDKDF (reference sequence). The CDR3 nucleotides are TGTGCCACCAGCAGAGGGTACGGCGGTCCAACTGAAGCTTTCTTT. This codes for CATSRGYGGPTEAFF.

V is TRBV15 and J is TRBJ1-2; D possibly corresponds to TRBD1 (5 bases). Between the trimmed V and J ends, which lost 0 bases and 1 base, there was a span of 9 bases. Per the germline V gene, CDR1 is LNHNV and CDR2 is YYDKDF (reference sequence). There are 15 residues in the CDR3. The CDR3 DNA follows: TGTGCCACCAGCAGAGAGATCGGGGGTAACTATGGCTACACCTTC. This codes for CATSREIGGNYGYTF.

CDR3 nucleotide sequence: TGTGCCAGCGGGATTGTGGCGGGAGTAGGCTACAATGAGCAGTTCTTC. Protein: CASGIVAGVGYNEQFF. The V and J genes are TRBV11-2 and TRBJ2-1; 7 nucleotides line up with TRBD2. The CDR3 runs 16 residues. Germline V gene data show CDR1 as SGHAT and CDR2 as FQNNGV. V lost 8 bases and J lost 3; bases outside the gene matches: 13.

The J gene is TRBJ2-7, the V gene TRBV5-1, with D maybe TRBD2 (6 bases). Trimming left V 5 bases short and J 6 bases short, with 15 bases between. The V gene's germline CDR1 is SGHRS and CDR2 YFSETQ. The CDR3 totals 13 residues. The CDR3 nucleotides read TGCGCCAGCAGTGCTACCTCCGGGGGCGAGCAGTACTTC. This translates into CASSATSGGEQYF. The variable domain in full, with the rest retrieved from reference TRBV5-1 and TRBJ2-7, is KAGVTQTPRYLIKTRGQQVTLSCSPISGHRSVSWYQQTPGQGLQFLFEYFSETQRNKGNFPGRFSGRQFSNSRSEMNVSTLELGDSALYLCASSATSGGEQYFGPGTRLTVT.

This chain connects TRBV7-3 to TRBJ2-1; the match to TRBD2 covers 7 bases. The CDR3 extends over 15 amino acids. The J segment lost 6 bases and the V segment lost 0 bases, leaving 5 bases of the junction unmatched. The germline V gene encodes CDR1 SGHTA and CDR2 FQGTGA. CDR3 loop: CASSLTAGYGNEQFF. CDR3 coding DNA: TGTGCCAGCAGCTTAACAGCGGGATATGGCAATGAGCAGTTCTTC.

CDR3 sequence reads: CASSRDSGNIQYF. CDR3 sequence (DNA): TGTGCCAGCAGCCGGGATAGCGGAAACATTCAGTACTTC. This chain links TRBV7-2 with TRBJ2-4, with D tentatively TRBD2 (6 bases). Trimming removed 5 bases from V and 6 bases from J, with 11 bases in between. The CDR3 has 13 residues. Germline V gives CDR1 SGHTA, CDR2 FQGNSA.

J is TRBJ2-7 and V is TRBV4-1; possibly TRBD2 for D (7 bases). Per germline, CDR1 MGHRA and CDR2 YSYEKL. V was shortened by 0 bases and J by 3 bases, with 18 bases between the two germline ends. The CDR3 spans 17 residues. The CDR3 region has the DNA TGCGCCAGCAGCCAAGATCCACAGGGAGGGTCGATCTACGAGCAGTACTTC. Its translation: CASSQDPQGGSIYEQYF.